What follows are 15 T cell receptor beta chains derived from one specimen sequenced in a study of regulatory T cells in long-lasting Graves disease. Libraries of TCR beta came from iRepertoire HTBI primers plus Arm-PCR of CDR3 regions. TCRdb reprocessed the multiplex PCR reads with MiXCR, giving one entry per CDR3 protein. The sample has 550,000 to 650,000 distinct CDR3 sequences, about 16% seen once; the top ten hold about 12%. Time point: newly diagnosed GD, antithyroid drugs for less than 3 months. The TCR library was prepared using RNA isolated from PBMCs. The sample was also reused in another study, on T cells in Graves' hyperthyroidism and ophthalmopathy.

The sample here was peripheral blood mononuclear cells (PBMCs), taken at new diagnosis, from a patient treated with antithyroid drugs. The receptors were gathered from a man aged 18-30 years with Graves disease.

A word on this clonotype: A clone one base away is much larger, so this may be a read error. The V call is TRBV6-6, the J call TRBJ2-1; 13 nucleotides line up with TRBD2. Trimming cost V 2 bases and J 7 bases; bases outside gene matches: 5. The CDR3 runs 16 residues. Germline assignment: CDR1 MNHNY and CDR2 SVGAGI (reference sequence). CDR3 sequence reads: CASSYTRTSGRNEQFF. Here the CDR3 DNA reads TGTGCCAGCAGTTACACAAGGACTAGCGGGAGAAATGAGCAGTTCTTC.

Concerning this clonotype: A much larger clone lies a single base off, so this may be a read error. The J gene is TRBJ2-1, the V gene TRBV6-2 or TRBV6-3, with D hard to call. There are 15 residues in the CDR3. Germline V CDR1 and CDR2: MNHEY, SVGEGT. CDR3 protein: CASNWYSFSCNEQFF. CDR3 nucleotides: TGTGCCAGCAATTGGTACAGCTTCTCCTGCAATGAGCAGTTCTTC.

This clonotype was counted at least ten times. The genes are TRBV20-1 and TRBJ1-1; TRBD1 aligns across 8 bases. The CDR3 runs 14 residues. Germline CDR1 and CDR2: DFQATT and SNEGSKA (reference sequence). J was trimmed by 5 bases and V by 6 bases; bases with no gene match: 11. CDR3 region: CSASGGGGSTEAFF. CDR3 nucleotide sequence: TGCAGTGCCTCAGGGGGCGGGGGGAGTACTGAAGCTTTCTTT.

This clonotype was detected only a few times. The chain carries TRBV28 and TRBJ1-5, with D unresolved. The germline gives CDR1 MDHEN, CDR2 SYDVKM. V lost 6 bases and J lost 0, with 12 bases in between. The CDR3 runs 15 residues. DNA for the CDR3: TGTGCCAGCAGACAAGAGAGATTTAGCAATCAGCCCCAGCATTTT. It yields the protein CASRQERFSNQPQHF.

This clonotype was seen at least ten times. This sequence joins TRBV20-1 and TRBJ2-5; tentative D call: TRBD2 (6 bases). V was clipped by 0 bases and J by 5 bases, with 22 bases between them. The germline gives CDR1 DFQATT, CDR2 SNEGSKA (reference sequence). This CDR3 comprises 17 residues. The CDR3 region has the DNA TGCAGTGCTAGAGAATCCGGGAGACTAGACAGAAGGGAGACCCAGTACTTC. Translating it yields CSARESGRLDRRETQYF.

The chain carries TRBV4-1 and TRBJ1-6; 9 bases align to TRBD1. The CDR3 contains 14 residues. Per germline, CDR1 MGHRA and CDR2 YSYEKL. V trimming: 5 bases; J trimming: 8 bases; junction bases outside the gene matches: 4. DNA of the CDR3: TGCGCCAGCAGCGTCCGGACAGGGGATTCACCCCTCCACTTT. Translating gives CASSVRTGDSPLHF.

This clonotype was recorded many times. The chain has TRBV2 and TRBJ1-5, with 8 nucleotides matching TRBD1. The CDR3 totals 15 residues. The V gene's germline CDR1 is SNHLY and CDR2 FYNNEI. V lost 6 bases, J lost 0 bases, and 4 bases stayed unmatched. The CDR3 nucleotides read TGTGCCAGCAGGACAGGGGATAATAGCAATCAGCCCCAGCATTTT. It codes for CASRTGDNSNQPQHF. Combining the CDR3 with reference TRBV2 and TRBJ1-5 gives the whole variable domain EPEVTQTPSHQVTQMGQEVILRCVPISNHLYFYWYRQILGQKVEFLVSFYNNEISEKSEIFDDQFSVERPDGSNFTLKIRSTKLEDSAMYFCASRTGDNSNQPQHFGDGTRLSIL.

This rearrangement joins TRBV7-6 to TRBJ2-7; 15 bases align to TRBD2. CDR3 size: 19 residues. The germline CDR1 and CDR2 sequences are SGHVS and FNYEAQ. V shed 7 bases, J shed 2 bases, and the junction held 15 bases outside the gene matches. This CDR3 is CASTPWAGLAGGDTYEQYF. Here the CDR3 DNA reads TGTGCCAGCACCCCATGGGCCGGACTAGCGGGAGGGGATACCTACGAGCAGTACTTC.

V usage is TRBV24-1 and J usage is TRBJ2-5; 9 bases align to TRBD1. This CDR3 spans 16 amino acids. Germline lookup yields CDR1 KGHDR and CDR2 SFDVKD. V gave up 4 bases and J gave up 4 bases; unmatched junction bases: 9. The CDR3 loop reads CATSDRDRELGETQYF. DNA for the CDR3: TGTGCCACCAGTGACCGGGACAGGGAATTAGGAGAGACCCAGTACTTC.

This clonotype was seen at least ten times. The chain combines TRBV24-1 with TRBJ1-5, with 7 bases matching TRBD1. CDR1 is KGHDR, CDR2 SFDVKD, per germline. This CDR3 comprises 15 residues. The trim removed 6 bases at V and 3 bases at J, leaving 7 bases unmatched. The CDR3 DNA sequence: TGTGCCACCAGTTCCTCCAGGGGGTACAATCAGCCCCAGCATTTT. Its protein is CATSSSRGYNQPQHF.

This clonotype was recorded a few times. This chain joins TRBV20-1 and TRBJ2-3, with D perhaps TRBD1 (6 bases). The CDR3 contains 16 residues. V was trimmed by 7 bases and J by 4 bases, leaving 24 bases between them. Germline values: CDR1 DFQATT, CDR2 SNEGSKA (reference sequence). The CDR3 sequence: CSEGTRADSLSDTQYF. The CDR3 DNA reads TGCAGTGAGGGGACAAGAGCGGACTCCCTTTCAGATACGCAGTATTTT.

The table lists this clonotype with many counts. The chain combines TRBV20-1 with TRBJ2-5; 7 nucleotides match TRBD1. With V trimmed by 3 bases and J by 7 bases, 8 bases remained unmatched. This CDR3 is built from 13 residues. Germline-derived CDR1 and CDR2 are DFQATT and SNEGSKA (reference sequence). Here the CDR3 DNA reads TGCAGTGCTAGGCTACAGGGGCGCGGGACCCAGTACTTC. This sequence encodes CSARLQGRGTQYF.

The sample holds many counts of this clonotype. V and J are TRBV2 and TRBJ2-1; TRBD2 matches 7 bases. Germline trimming cut 7 bases from V and 14 bases from J; bases unmatched to any gene: 17. This CDR3 has 14 residues. CDR1 SNHLY and CDR2 FYNNEI come from the germline V gene. CDR3 residues: CASNPTAAGTMEFF. The DNA of the CDR3 is TGTGCCAGCAATCCTACCGCCGCCGGGACTATGGAGTTCTTC.

Points on this clonotype: Since the CDR3 does not end with the conserved phenylalanine or tryptophan, this likely comes from a read error. The chain couples TRBV30 to TRBJ2-7; D gene uncertain. This CDR3 spans 13 amino acids. The V end lost 1 base, the J end lost 0 bases, and 7 bases lay between the germline ends. Germline V gene lookup returns CDR1 GTSNPN and CDR2 SVGIG (reference sequence). DNA for the CDR3: TGTGCCTGGAGTGAAGAGAGCTCCTACGAGCAGTACCTC. Protein sequence: CAWSEESSYEQYL.

The chain joins TRBV3-1 to TRBJ1-3, with D possibly being TRBD1 (5 bases). Trimming cost V 4 bases and J 4 bases, with 14 bases left between them. Germline V gene data show CDR1 as LGHDT and CDR2 as YNNKEL (reference sequence). The CDR3 consists of 15 residues. The CDR3: CASSRGPDIGNTIYF. The CDR3 bases are TGTGCCAGCAGCCGAGGACCGGACATCGGAAACACCATATATTTT.